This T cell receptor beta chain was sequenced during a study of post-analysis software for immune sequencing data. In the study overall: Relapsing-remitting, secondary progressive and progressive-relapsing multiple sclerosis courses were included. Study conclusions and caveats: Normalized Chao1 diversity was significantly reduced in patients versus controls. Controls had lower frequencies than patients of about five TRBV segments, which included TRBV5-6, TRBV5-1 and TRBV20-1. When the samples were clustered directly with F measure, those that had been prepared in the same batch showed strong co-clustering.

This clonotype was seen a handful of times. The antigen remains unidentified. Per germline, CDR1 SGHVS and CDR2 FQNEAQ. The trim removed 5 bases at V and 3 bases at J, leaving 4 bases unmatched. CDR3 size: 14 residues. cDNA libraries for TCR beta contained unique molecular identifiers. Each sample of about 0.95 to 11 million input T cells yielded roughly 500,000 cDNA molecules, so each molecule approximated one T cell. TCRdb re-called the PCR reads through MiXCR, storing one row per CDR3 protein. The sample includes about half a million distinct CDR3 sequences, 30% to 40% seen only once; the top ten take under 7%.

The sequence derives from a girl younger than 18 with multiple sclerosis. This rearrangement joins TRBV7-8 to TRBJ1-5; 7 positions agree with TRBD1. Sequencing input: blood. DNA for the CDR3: TGTGCCAGCAGCCTCGACAGGGACAATCAGCCCCAGCATTTT. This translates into CASSLDRDNQPQHF.